This T cell receptor (beta chain) was sequenced during a study of blood T cell repertoires in COVID-19. Germline V gene sequence: CDR1 LGHNA, CDR2 YSLEER. The CDR3 totals 19 residues. V was pared by 1 base and J by 4 bases, with 22 bases between. Sequenced by immunoSEQ multiplex PCR; TCRdb stores in-frame clones only, minus some. The table shows about 200,000 clones, with 75% to 85% occurring only once. The sequence came from a middle-aged man who had recovered from COVID-19. The chain employs TRBV4-3 and TRBJ2-2; no definite D call. Sequencing was performed on PBMCs or T cells enriched from blood (not recorded which). The CDR3 here is CASSQGIPFSPESTGELFF. CDR3 DNA: TGCGCCAGCAGCCAAGGAATCCCCTTCTCTCCGGAGAGCACCGGGGAGCTGTTTTTT.